A single sample is the source of the 27 T cell receptor beta chains below, sequenced in a study of chemoradiotherapy in HPV16-positive cancers. Assay: immunoSEQ multiplex PCR; the TCRdb copy retains only in-frame clones and omits some. Among fewer than 30,000 clones listed, approximately 94% were seen once. The sample was taken from a patient who underwent chemoradiotherapy. These receptors originate from a human donor with HPV-associated anogenital cancer.

V usage is TRBV18 and J usage is TRBJ1-1, with D perhaps TRBD1 (6 bases). Trimming cost V 6 bases and J 1 base, with 12 bases left between them. The CDR3 totals 14 residues. CDR1 is KGHSH, CDR2 LQKENI, per germline. CDR3 in amino acids: CASSPGGPNTEAFF. As DNA, the CDR3 is TGTGCCAGCTCCCCGGGGGGGCCGAACACTGAAGCTTTCTTT.

The chain's CDR3 is CASSQDYRDRVNSPLHF. The CDR3 DNA reads TGTGCCAGCAGCCAAGATTATAGGGACAGGGTTAATTCACCCCTCCACTTT. V gene TRBV14 combines with J gene TRBJ1-6; 9 bases map to TRBD1. This CDR3 region has 17 residues. Per germline, CDR1 SGHDN and CDR2 FVKESK. V trimming: 0 bases; J trimming: 6 bases; junction bases outside the gene matches: 6.

This clone was seen once. This sequence joins TRBV27 and TRBJ2-7, with D possibly being TRBD1 (6 bases). Germline V gene lookup returns CDR1 MNHEY and CDR2 SMNVEV (reference sequence). Trimming took 6 bases from V and 4 from J, leaving 10 bases between them. The CDR3 spans 12 residues. Written as DNA, the CDR3 is TGTGCCAGCAGGCCCACAGGGTACGAGCAGTACTTC. This gives the protein CASRPTGYEQYF.

The rearrangement uses TRBV5-1 and TRBJ1-1; maybe TRBD1 (6 bases). Trimming shortened V by 5 bases and J by 3 bases, and 17 bases separated the two germline ends. CDR1 and CDR2 from the germline V gene are SGHRS and YFSETQ. The CDR3 totals 15 residues. CDR3 amino acids: CASRQGTSRDTEAFF. The DNA of the CDR3 is TGCGCCAGCAGACAGGGTACAAGTAGGGACACTGAAGCTTTCTTT.

In its sample, this clone was seen a few times. The chain joins TRBV28 to TRBJ2-6; perhaps TRBD1 as D (6 bases). Germline V CDR1 and CDR2: MDHEN, SYDVKM. The CDR3 is 16 residues long. Deletions cut 4 bases from V and 0 bases from J, with 10 bases between. CDR3 nucleotides: TGTGCCAGCAGTTCAGGACAGAGCTCTGGGGCCAACGTCCTGACTTTC. Protein: CASSSGQSSGANVLTF. Full variable domain (rest looked up from reference TRBV28 and TRBJ2-6): DVKVTQSSRYLVKRTGEKVFLECVQDMDHENMFWYRQDPGLGLRLIYFSYDVKMKEKGDIPEGYSVSREKKERFSLILESASTNQTSMYLCASSSGQSSGANVLTFGAGSRLTVL.

This clone came up once. The rearrangement links TRBV7-2 to TRBJ2-1; the D gene is possibly TRBD2 (6 bases). Germline CDR1 and CDR2: SGHTA and FQGNSA. The CDR3 contains 15 residues. The V gene lost 5 bases and the J gene lost 7 bases, with 18 bases spanning the gap. The chain's CDR3 is CASSDGGFRGNEQFF. CDR3 nucleotides: TGTGCCAGCAGCGACGGCGGGTTTCGGGGGAATGAGCAGTTCTTC.

The rearrangement joins TRBV2 to TRBJ2-6, with 8 bases identical to TRBD1. There are 16 residues in the CDR3. The germline CDR1 and CDR2 sequences are SNHLY and FYNNEI. The V segment lost 5 bases and the J segment 4 bases; nucleotides outside the gene matches: 7. The CDR3 spells CASSLQGGFGANVLTF. The DNA of the CDR3 is TGTGCCAGCAGTCTACAGGGGGGCTTCGGGGCCAACGTCCTGACTTTC.

This clone was picked up a small number of times. The chain joins TRBV11-2 to TRBJ1-2; 7 bases are a match to TRBD1. Germline trimming cut 4 bases from V and 4 bases from J; bases unmatched to any gene: 12. The germline CDR1 and CDR2 sequences are SGHAT and FQNNGV. This CDR3 contains 16 residues. For the CDR3, the DNA is TGTGCCAGCAGCTCATCCGGGACAGTGGATTTCTATGGCTACACCTTC. Translating it yields CASSSSGTVDFYGYTF.

This chain uses TRBV11-2 with TRBJ2-2, with TRBD2 as a possible D gene (6 bases). The CDR3 spans 16 residues. V was shortened by 5 bases and J by 1 base, with 14 bases between the two germline ends. Germline V gene sequence: CDR1 SGHAT, CDR2 FQNNGV. The CDR3 region is CASSPLGGGNTGELFF. Written as DNA, the CDR3 is TGTGCCAGCAGCCCGCTTGGGGGAGGGAACACCGGGGAGCTGTTTTTT.

The rearrangement links TRBV29-1 to TRBJ2-7; weak D call: TRBD1 (8 bases). The CDR3 spans 13 residues. CDR1 is SQVTM and CDR2 is ANQGSEA in the germline V gene. Trimming cost V 4 bases and J 9 bases, with 19 bases left between them. CDR3 amino acids: CSVAADREGGQYF. CDR3 bases: TGCAGCGTTGCCGCGGACAGGGAGGGAGGGCAGTACTTC.

For the CDR3, the DNA is TGCGCCAGCAGCTCGGACAGGAACAATGAGCAGTTCTTC. Its protein is CASSSDRNNEQFF. The chain carries TRBV5-1 and TRBJ2-1; TRBD1 matches 7 bases. The CDR3 is 13 amino acids. CDR1 and CDR2 (germline): SGHRS, YFSETQ. V lost 3 bases and J lost 5; bases outside the gene matches: 2. The whole variable domain, remainder taken from reference TRBV5-1 and TRBJ2-1, is KAGVTQTPRYLIKTRGQQVTLSCSPISGHRSVSWYQQTPGQGLQFLFEYFSETQRNKGNFPGRFSGRQFSNSRSEMNVSTLELGDSALYLCASSSDRNNEQFFGPGTRLTVL.

The V gene is TRBV6-1, the J gene TRBJ1-2, with 10 bases matching TRBD1. Germline V gene sequence: CDR1 MNHNS, CDR2 SASEGT. The CDR3 runs to 15 residues. The J segment lost 5 bases and the V segment lost 6 bases, leaving 9 bases of the junction unmatched. The CDR3 region is CASRSLDRGQYGYTF. The CDR3 DNA sequence: TGTGCCAGCAGATCCCTCGACAGGGGGCAATATGGCTACACCTTC.

J is TRBJ1-5 and V is TRBV28; weak D call: TRBD1 (5 bases). This CDR3 spans 13 amino acids. Trimming stripped 6 bases from V and 3 bases from J, with 9 bases between. The germline gives CDR1 MDHEN, CDR2 SYDVKM. For the CDR3, the DNA is TGTGCCAGCAGCTCCGGGGCCAATCAGCCCCAGCATTTT. This encodes CASSSGANQPQHF. The whole variable domain, filled in from reference TRBV28 and TRBJ1-5, reads DVKVTQSSRYLVKRTGEKVFLECVQDMDHENMFWYRQDPGLGLRLIYFSYDVKMKEKGDIPEGYSVSREKKERFSLILESASTNQTSMYLCASSSGANQPQHFGDGTRLSIL.

The chain couples TRBV10-3 to TRBJ2-7; unclear D gene. This CDR3 comprises 14 residues. Trimming stripped 7 bases from V and 3 bases from J, with 16 bases between. Germline V gene data show CDR1 as ENHRY and CDR2 as SYGVKD. DNA for the CDR3: TGTGCCATCAATGATAGAACCGACGGCTACGAGCAGTACTTC. It encodes CAINDRTDGYEQYF.

The rearrangement joins TRBV27 to TRBJ2-2; the match to TRBD2 covers 7 bases. J gave up 2 bases and V 10 bases, and 7 bases lay outside the gene matches. Per the germline V gene, CDR1 is MNHEY and CDR2 is SMNVEV (reference sequence). This CDR3 has 14 amino acids. The CDR3 DNA reads TGTGCCATCGCTAGCGGAGGCAACACCGGGGAGCTGTTTTTT. Translating it yields CAIASGGNTGELFF.

J is TRBJ2-6 and V is TRBV4-3, with D uncertain. Deletions cut 5 bases from V and 0 bases from J, with 8 bases between. Germline V CDR1 and CDR2: LGHNA, YSLEER. The CDR3 has 15 residues. CDR3 sequence reads: CASSYTNSGANVLTF. DNA of the CDR3: TGCGCCAGCAGCTACACTAACTCTGGGGCCAACGTCCTGACTTTC.

The chain recombines TRBV27 with TRBJ1-2; TRBD1 might be the D (6 bases). The CDR3 length is 16 residues. Germline V gene data show CDR1 as MNHEY and CDR2 as SMNVEV (reference sequence). V gave up 5 bases and J gave up 2 bases, with 18 bases separating them. The CDR3 coding sequence is TGTGCCAGCAGTCCCACCTGGGACACCTCGAACTATGGCTACACCTTC. Translation: CASSPTWDTSNYGYTF.

The V gene is TRBV28, the J gene TRBJ2-2; TRBD2 agrees at 11 bases. V lost 7 bases, J lost 0 bases, and 1 base stayed unmatched. Germline values: CDR1 MDHEN, CDR2 SYDVKM. The CDR3 is 15 residues long. The DNA for the CDR3 is TGTGCCAGCACTAGCGGGGGGACGAACACCGGGGAGCTGTTTTTT. This gives the protein CASTSGGTNTGELFF.

The chain combines TRBV10-1 with TRBJ2-2, with 9 bases fitting TRBD2. The length of the CDR3 is 15 residues. Germline V gene sequence: CDR1 WNHNN, CDR2 SYGVQD (reference sequence). Trimming took 0 bases from V and 6 from J; bases not matched to a gene: 2. The CDR3, as DNA: TGCGCCAGCAGTGAGTCGATAGCGGGAGCCGGGGAGCTGTTTTTT. Translated: CASSESIAGAGELFF.

The chain couples TRBV7-2 to TRBJ2-7, with 11 bases aligning to TRBD1. V dropped 0 bases and J dropped 2; count of bases not matched to a gene: 6. The CDR3 loop spans 17 amino acids. CDR1 is SGHTA and CDR2 is FQGNSA in the germline V gene. CDR3: CASSLAFPGQGAYEQYF. DNA for the CDR3: TGTGCCAGCAGCTTAGCTTTCCCGGGACAGGGGGCCTACGAGCAGTACTTC.

This chain connects TRBV5-4 to TRBJ2-2; TRBD1 matches 10 bases. The CDR3 has 14 residues. Germline V gives CDR1 SGHNT, CDR2 YYREEE (reference sequence). With V trimmed by 9 bases and J by 5 bases, 7 bases remained unmatched. The CDR3 DNA is TGTGCCATCACGACAGGGGGCGCAACCGGGGAGCTGTTTTTT. This codes for CAITTGGATGELFF.

Remarks on this clone: This sample also contains other DNA sequences that code for the same CDR3. The chain is built from TRBV5-1 and TRBJ2-1; D is unresolved. CDR3 length: 12 amino acids. Germline assignment: CDR1 SGHRS and CDR2 YFSETQ. V was cut by 0 bases and J by 6 bases, with 4 bases left in between. The CDR3 bases are TGCGCCAGCAGCTTGGGCGGCAATGAGCAGTTCTTC. Protein sequence: CASSLGGNEQFF.

This clone was seen once. The chain is built from TRBV19 and TRBJ1-4; maybe TRBD1 (6 bases). The germline V gene encodes CDR1 LNHDA and CDR2 SQIVND (reference sequence). Trimming stripped 5 bases from V and 2 bases from J, with 15 bases between. The CDR3 runs to 16 residues. The CDR3 bases are TGTGCCAGTAGTCCCGGCAGGGGAGAGACTAATGAAAAACTGTTTTTT. As protein: CASSPGRGETNEKLFF.

This clone was found once. The V call is TRBV6-4, the J call TRBJ2-7; D gene ambiguous. Trimming pared 0 bases from V and 4 bases from J, leaving 7 bases between. There are 13 residues in the CDR3. The germline V gene has CDR1 MRHNA and CDR2 SNTAGT. CDR3 region: CASSDSVRYEQYF. CDR3 DNA: TGTGCCAGCAGTGACTCAGTAAGGTACGAGCAGTACTTC.

This chain joins TRBV11-2 and TRBJ1-6; TRBD1 matches 9 bases. CDR1 is SGHAT, CDR2 FQNNGV, per germline. J lost 0 bases, V lost 5 bases, and 8 bases had no gene match. The CDR3 covers 18 residues. CDR3 residues: CASSARQGGSSYNSPLHF. For the CDR3, the DNA is TGTGCCAGCAGCGCTAGACAGGGGGGAAGCTCCTATAATTCACCCCTCCACTTT. The whole variable domain, filled in from reference TRBV11-2 and TRBJ1-6, reads EAGVAQSPRYKIIEKRQSVAFWCNPISGHATLYWYQQILGQGPKLLIQFQNNGVVDDSQLPKDRFSAERLKGVDSTLKIQPAKLEDSAVYLCASSARQGGSSYNSPLHFGNGTRLTVT.

The rearrangement links TRBV19 to TRBJ2-5; D unclear. Trimming took off 3 bases at V and 1 base at J, with 12 bases between the two ends. Germline lookup yields CDR1 LNHDA and CDR2 SQIVND (reference sequence). This CDR3 has 15 residues. The CDR3 bases are TGTGCCAGTAGTATGTATTCGGGCACCCAAGAGACCCAGTACTTC. It specifies CASSMYSGTQETQYF.

This clone was counted a single time. J is TRBJ1-1 and V is TRBV6-1; unclear D gene. From germline, CDR1 is MNHNS and CDR2 SASEGT. V was shortened by 6 bases and J by 3 bases, with 14 bases between the two germline ends. This CDR3 has 14 residues. CDR3 bases: TGTGCCAGCAGCGACCAGACAACTTACACTGAAGCTTTCTTT. Translated: CASSDQTTYTEAFF.